The present TCR beta chain was sequenced within a study of cytomegalovirus exposure and HLA in healthy donors. Germline V gene sequence: CDR1 SNHLY, CDR2 FYNNEI. The ends were cut back, 4 bases at V and 10 bases at J, with 14 bases in the middle. This CDR3 has 13 residues. The sample holds one count of this clone. Its cognate antigen is unknown. Findings and caveats of the study: The authors listed around 150 TCR beta chains as cytomegalovirus-associated.

PCR used 60 Vbeta primers and 13 Jbeta primers. Sequencing used immunoSEQ multiplex PCR; TCRdb keeps in-frame clones, though not all of them. The sample yields 100,000 to 150,000 clones, 65% to 80% seen once. The rearrangement uses TRBV2 and TRBJ2-1; weak D call: TRBD2 (6 bases). The TCR originated in a male donor in good health and CMV-seropositive. The sequenced material came from PBMCs. CDR3 nucleotide sequence: TGTGCCAGCAGTGCTAGCGTCGAGGGAGAGCAGTTCTTC. Residues: CASSASVEGEQFF. The variable domain in full, with the rest retrieved from reference TRBV2 and TRBJ2-1, is EPEVTQTPSHQVTQMGQEVILRCVPISNHLYFYWYRQILGQKVEFLVSFYNNEISEKSEIFDDQFSVERPDGSNFTLKIRSTKLEDSAMYFCASSASVEGEQFFGPGTRLTVL.